The subject of this entry is one T cell receptor (beta chain). Its antigen target is currently unknown. Per-nucleotide qualities are absent, and no much larger clonotype sits a single base away. The sample comes from a study of blood T cell repertoires in COVID-19 (dated by TCRdb to 2018 to 2021). Notes on the research overall: Samples from collaborators originated in the United States, Italy and Spain and spanned both the acute and convalescent phases of COVID-19. HLA class I and class II types, where available, came from metadata supplied by the sample provider rather than from assay-based typing. The dataset comprised deeply sampled blood TCRbeta repertoires from subjects exposed to, actively infected with, or recovered from COVID-19. Nearly every sample came with metadata listing a de-identified subject ID, COVID-19 status, age in years and sex. The samples were drawn from two sources: the first 160 participants of the ongoing ImmuneRACE study, and 1,200 or so subjects contributed by 6 global collaborators. The prospective study material was composed of cDNA or gDNA derived from T cells, B-cell-depleted T cells, or PBMCs. The repertoires were released in a freely available public database intended as a resource for research on the immune response to SARS-CoV-2.

The immunoSEQ Assay, a bias-controlled multiplex PCR, was used to amplify TCRbeta CDR3 regions from genomic DNA. The original pipeline was this. Within the assay, amplification of reference gene primers was used to estimate how many nucleated cells each sample contained. Sequence reads were collapsed and filtered to measure the absolute abundance of every unique TCRbeta CDR3 rearrangement. For each sample, productive Simpson clonality was calculated as the square root of Simpson's diversity index across productive rearrangements. In TCRdb, the immuneACCESS table is reduced to in-frame sequences with V and J assigned. These tables do not hold every clone; where another copy was compared, an unresolved V gene accounts for under half, and the others remain unexplained. Clone size and V and J calls were adopted from that table, with D and trimming inferred from the DNA. Within this sample are around 250,000 clones, with 88% of them counted one time only. The ten largest account for roughly 10% of the sample.

The investigation overall reported the following: The amount of clinical and demographic metadata varied by source and participant and was provided uncurated.

In Seattle, one collaborating source enrolled patients while the infection was active and tracked those patients longitudinally over the course of disease. Each collaborating institution followed its own protocols to collect whole blood in K2EDTA tubes. For TCRbeta analysis, collaborators shipped samples as frozen whole blood, isolated PBMCs, or DNA extracted from either of those sample types. From the cysteine through the phenylalanine, the CDR3 covers 15 amino acids. The retained sequence is limited to the CDR3, 45 bases, with the frame set at the first base. As encoded in the germline V gene, CDR1 is SGHRS while CDR2 is YFSETQ. The V end loses 4 bases and the J end loses 5 bases, and a stretch of 18 bases separates them.

Here the chain combines TRBV5-1 and TRBJ2-5; the D region possibly corresponds to TRBD1 (6 bases align). Sequenced: peripheral blood. The receptor was isolated from a woman in her seventies with COVID-19, enrolled during active disease. The CDR3 here reads CASSLEQGMGETQYF. In nucleotide form, the sequence is TGCGCCAGCAGCCTAGAACAGGGTATGGGGGAGACCCAGTACTTC. With the rest looked up from the reference TRBV5-1 and TRBJ2-5 genes rather than sequenced, the full variable domain is KAGVTQTPRYLIKTRGQQVTLSCSPISGHRSVSWYQQTPGQGLQFLFEYFSETQRNKGNFPGRFSGRQFSNSRSEMNVSTLELGDSALYLCASSLEQGMGETQYFGPGTRLLVL.